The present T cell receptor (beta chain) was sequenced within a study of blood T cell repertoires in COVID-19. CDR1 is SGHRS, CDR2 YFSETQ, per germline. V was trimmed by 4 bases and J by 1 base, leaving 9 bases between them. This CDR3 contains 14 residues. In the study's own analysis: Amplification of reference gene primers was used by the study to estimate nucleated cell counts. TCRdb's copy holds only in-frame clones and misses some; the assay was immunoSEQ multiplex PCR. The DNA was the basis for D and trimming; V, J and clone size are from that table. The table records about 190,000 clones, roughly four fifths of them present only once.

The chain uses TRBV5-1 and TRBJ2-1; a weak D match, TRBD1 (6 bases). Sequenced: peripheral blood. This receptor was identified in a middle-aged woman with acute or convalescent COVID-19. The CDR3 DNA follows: TGCGCCAGCAGCACCGGACAGTCCTACAATGAGCAGTTCTTC. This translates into CASSTGQSYNEQFF.